Here is one T cell receptor (beta chain) with its context. Its specific antigen is unknown. Per-nucleotide qualities are absent, and no much larger clonotype sits a single base away. PBMCs were isolated by Ficoll-Paque density gradient centrifugation. The sample originates from a study of T-cell memory formation after mild COVID-19 (dated by TCRdb to about 2021). Context from the whole study: TCR sequence clusters from the two donors were largely donor specific. The cohort was made up of two young adult volunteers, one female and one male, who were previously healthy. Longitudinal TCRalpha and TCRbeta repertoire sequencing tracked T-cell clones expanding and contracting after mild COVID-19 in two donors. Study-level results and caveats: Contracting CD4+ clones turned up mainly in the CM and EM memory subsets, whereas EMRA was where CD8+ clones were enriched. Some responding clones were found in pre-infection memory, which suggests that pre-existing cross-reactive memory T cells took part in the SARS-CoV-2 response. SARS-CoV-2 specificity of the second-wave clones peaking on day 37 was not confirmed. The study included only a couple of mild cases, and larger cohorts that include severe cases with pre-infection samples were judged to be necessary. Clones contracting from day 15 to 85 had balanced CD4/CD8 phenotypes, while a second wave expanding from day 15 to 37 was biased towards CD4+.

Looking up the germline V gene (reference sequence) yields CDR1 SEHNR and CDR2 FQNEAQ. The CDR3 runs 15 residues from the cysteine to the phenylalanine. The kept DNA is CDR3 alone, 45 bases in frame from the first base. Compared with germline, V lacks 3 bases and J lacks 5 bases; bases without a gene match: 5. The sequencing machine was an Illumina NovaSeq 6000. cDNA libraries for TCRalpha and TCRbeta were prepared by 5'RACE using constant-segment primers, with sample barcodes and unique molecular identifiers added. RNA was extracted from every sample with Trizol reagent. The libraries were amplified in two PCR steps, and the second step added a second sample barcode and Illumina TruSeq adapters. Libraries were sequenced on an Illumina NovaSeq with 2 x 150 bp paired-end reads. On the study's bioinformatics: Demultiplexing of reads and collapsing into UMI-guided consensus sequences were performed with migec v1.2.7. Using mixcr v2.1.11, UMI consensuses were aligned to TRA and TRB V and J templates and then assembled into clonotypes. Expanded or contracted clonotypes were those called significant by both edgeR and NoisET, with noise models trained on biological replicates. For edgeR calls, a false discovery rate-adjusted p below 0.01 and a log2 fold-change threshold of 1 were applied. As an exploratory analysis of dynamics, PCA with hierarchical clustering was applied to max-normalized trajectories of the 1000 most abundant clonotypes. Separately sequenced CD4+ and CD8+ repertoires were used to assign a CD4 or CD8 phenotype to each responding clone. Through fastp at Q25 and MiXCR, TCRdb rebuilt clones from the public reads, retaining in-frame beta chains. Each entry is one CDR3 protein sequence, shown with its most common DNA and genes. TCRdb, not the original authors, processed these V and J calls. For this sample the table gives 450,000 or so distinct CDR3 sequences, of which 25% were detected only once. Approximately 12% of the sample belongs to the ten largest clones.

The chain couples TRBV7-9 to TRBJ2-1, with 9 bases matching TRBD2. The sample taken for sequencing was PBMCs or a T cell subset sorted from them (not recorded which). The clonotype comes from an adult woman who had mild COVID-19 (a few samples of this study predate the infection). The sample titles of this study are shuffled in the database, so cell type and time point are left out; the donor was told from shared clones. The DNA is TGTGCCAGCAGCTTCGGGACTAGCCGCCACAATGAGCAGTTCTTC. Its coded protein is CASSFGTSRHNEQFF. With the rest looked up from the reference TRBV7-9 and TRBJ2-1 genes rather than sequenced, the full variable domain is DTGVSQNPRHKITKRGQNVTFRCDPISEHNRLYWYRQTLGQGPEFLTYFQNEAQLEKSRLLSDRFSAERPKGSFSTLEIQRTEQGDSAMYLCASSFGTSRHNEQFFGPGTRLTVL.